The clone carrying this T cell receptor (beta chain) has just one count. This CDR3 is 13 amino acids long. The germline CDR1 and CDR2 sequences are MNHEY and SVGAGI. J gave up 5 bases and V 6 bases, and 5 bases lay outside the gene matches. The data were obtained in a study of long-term antiretroviral therapy in people with HIV. They ran version v3.0 of the immunoSEQ assay at survey level. The data were produced by immunoSEQ multiplex PCR, yet TCRdb's version contains in-frame clones alone and is incomplete. In the table there are fewer than 30,000 clones, approximately 86% of which are singletons. This clonotype was sampled from a man aged 25-40 years with HIV. V gene TRBV6-5 combines with J gene TRBJ2-5, with 8 bases identical to TRBD1. Sequences were derived from unsorted PBMCs, sampled roughly 4.5 years after starting antiretroviral therapy. In DNA form, the CDR3 reads TGTGCCAGCAGATCAGGGGGCGCGGAGACCCAGTACTTC. Its translation is CASRSGGAETQYF.